Listed here are 22 T cell receptor beta chains from one sample, sequenced in a study of T cell repertoires in cytomegalovirus infection. TCRdb used MiXCR to reprocess the reads, holding one entry per CDR3 protein. The data hold approximately 500,000 distinct CDR3 sequences, with about 17% observed a single time. The sequencing input was CD8+ T cells from PBMCs. These receptors came from a human donor in good health (CMV status not recorded). Some clones in this sample may be carry-over from other donors' samples.

This clonotype has just a few counts. The chain uses TRBV27 and TRBJ2-7, with D maybe TRBD1 (5 bases). Germline V gives CDR1 MNHEY, CDR2 SMNVEV (reference sequence). Trimming removed 3 bases at V and 4 bases at J, with 16 bases between. The CDR3 consists of 15 residues. The CDR3 sequence is CASSLGRGPSYEQYF. CDR3 in DNA: TGTGCCAGCAGTTTGGGTAGGGGCCCCTCTTACGAGCAGTACTTC.

This clonotype was counted at least ten times. The chain is built from TRBV7-9 and TRBJ2-5, with D perhaps TRBD2 (5 bases). This CDR3 comprises 14 residues. The germline V gene has CDR1 SEHNR and CDR2 FQNEAQ (reference sequence). Trimming removed 8 bases from V and 4 bases from J, with 17 bases in between. The CDR3 coding sequence is TGTGCCAGCCCCTCACGGGATGGAGTAGAGACCCAGTACTTC. As protein: CASPSRDGVETQYF.

This clonotype appeared many times. The chain couples TRBV10-3 to TRBJ2-7; TRBD2 matches at 7 bases. The V gene's germline CDR1 is ENHRY and CDR2 SYGVKD. This CDR3 contains 13 residues. The J segment lost 0 bases and the V segment lost 7 bases, leaving 3 bases of the junction unmatched. The CDR3 DNA reads TGTGCCATCAAGCGGGACTCCTCCTACGAGCAGTACTTC. This gives the protein CAIKRDSSYEQYF.

This clonotype appeared many times. J is TRBJ1-2 and V is TRBV6-1; 7 bases agree with TRBD1. The CDR3 spans 15 residues. Germline loops: CDR1 MNHNS, CDR2 SASEGT. The J segment lost 0 bases and the V segment lost 4 bases, leaving 5 bases of the junction unmatched. Here the CDR3 reads CASSGGTAPNYGYTF. CDR3 sequence (DNA): TGTGCCAGCAGTGGGGGGACAGCCCCTAACTATGGCTACACCTTC.

The rearrangement joins TRBV5-4 to TRBJ2-1, with D possibly TRBD1 on 7 matching bases. CDR1 and CDR2 (germline): SGHNT, YYREEE (reference sequence). V dropped 10 bases and J dropped 3 bases, with 14 bases sitting between them. This CDR3 has 13 amino acids. Written as DNA, the CDR3 is TGTGCCGGCGGGACAGTAGACTACAATGAGCAGTTCTTC. Encoded protein: CAGGTVDYNEQFF.

The chain has TRBV5-4 and TRBJ2-1; 8 positions agree with TRBD2. Looked up from germline, CDR1 is SGHNT and CDR2 is YYREEE (reference sequence). J lost 9 bases, V lost 4 bases, and 6 bases had no gene match. The CDR3 is 13 amino acids. The CDR3 loop reads CASSPAGEVEQFF. In nucleotides, the CDR3 is TGTGCCAGCAGCCCAGCGGGGGAGGTTGAGCAGTTCTTC.

This clonotype was observed many times. The chain links TRBV7-9 to TRBJ1-2; the match to TRBD1 covers 7 bases. Unmatched junction bases numbered 11, after V lost 6 bases and J lost 7 bases. CDR1 is SEHNR, CDR2 FQNEAQ, per germline (reference sequence). The length of the CDR3 is 14 residues. CDR3 bases: TGTGCCAGCAGGGCCGGGACAGCCGGGGTTGGCTACACCTTC. It is translated as CASRAGTAGVGYTF.

The chain uses TRBV20-1 and TRBJ2-7, with TRBD2 as a possible D gene (6 bases). CDR3 size: 14 residues. Germline lookup yields CDR1 DFQATT and CDR2 SNEGSKA (reference sequence). The ends were cut back, 5 bases at V and 2 bases at J, with 16 bases in the middle. In DNA form, the CDR3 reads TGCAGTGCTCGCTCGGGGGAAACCCCCTACGAGCAGTACTTC. As protein: CSARSGETPYEQYF.

In its sample, this clonotype was seen many times. The chain carries TRBV11-2 and TRBJ2-7, with TRBD1 matching over 9 bases. This CDR3 is 14 amino acids long. With 5 bases clipped from V and 2 bases from J, the junction kept 4 bases outside the gene matches. The germline V gene encodes CDR1 SGHAT and CDR2 FQNNGV. The CDR3 DNA reads TGTGCCAGCAGCACCGGGACAGGGACCTACGAGCAGTACTTC. Translated: CASSTGTGTYEQYF.

The J gene is TRBJ2-1, the V gene TRBV2, with a possible D match to TRBD2 (5 bases). Trimming cost V 5 bases and J 4 bases, with 9 bases left between them. CDR3 size: 13 residues. The germline V gene encodes CDR1 SNHLY and CDR2 FYNNEI. The CDR3 region has the DNA TGTGCCAGCAGTAACACTAGATACAATGAGCAGTTCTTC. Translated: CASSNTRYNEQFF.

Many counts were recorded for this clonotype. This sequence joins TRBV7-2 and TRBJ2-1; D gene ambiguous. The CDR3 contains 12 residues. Germline V gene data show CDR1 as SGHTA and CDR2 as FQGNSA. Between the trimmed V and J ends, which lost 1 base and 8 bases, there was a span of 6 bases. In DNA form, the CDR3 reads TGTGCCAGCAGCTTAGAGGGTCATGAGCAGTTCTTC. It is translated as CASSLEGHEQFF.

About this clonotype: Given the absence of the conserved phenylalanine or tryptophan at the CDR3 end, a read error is likely. This CDR3 reads CSASLQGEFTNEQFL. Here the CDR3 DNA reads TGCAGTGCTAGCCTACAGGGGGAATTTACGAATGAGCAGTTCCTC. V usage is TRBV20-1 and J usage is TRBJ2-1; 8 bases are shared with TRBD1. Germline CDR1 reads DFQATT; CDR2 reads SNEGSKA (reference sequence). The CDR3 runs 15 residues. V shed 3 bases, J shed 7 bases, and the junction held 11 bases outside the gene matches.

The table lists this clonotype with many counts. This chain links TRBV11-2 with TRBJ1-2; 9 bases agree with TRBD1. CDR3 size: 24 residues. V gave up 5 bases and J gave up 4 bases; unmatched junction bases: 35. CDR1 and CDR2 from the germline V gene are SGHAT and FQNNGV. The CDR3 reads CASSGLQSQPAYRDRARGGYGYTF. The CDR3, as DNA: TGTGCCAGCAGCGGACTCCAAAGTCAACCTGCGTACCGGGACAGGGCGCGAGGGGGCTATGGCTACACCTTC. Together with reference TRBV11-2 and TRBJ1-2, the CDR3 gives the full variable domain: EAGVAQSPRYKIIEKRQSVAFWCNPISGHATLYWYQQILGQGPKLLIQFQNNGVVDDSQLPKDRFSAERLKGVDSTLKIQPAKLEDSAVYLCASSGLQSQPAYRDRARGGYGYTFGSGTRLTVV.

This sequence joins TRBV24-1 and TRBJ2-3; 12 positions match TRBD2. Germline CDR1 reads KGHDR; CDR2 reads SFDVKD. Trimming at V came to 4 bases and at J to 4 bases, leaving 5 bases not matched to a gene. CDR3 length: 16 amino acids. CDR3 nucleotide sequence: TGTGCCACCAGTGACCCGACTAGCGGGAGCTCAGATACGCAGTATTTT. It encodes CATSDPTSGSSDTQYF.

The V call is TRBV6-4, the J call TRBJ1-2; D remains ambiguous. The CDR3 sequence is 11 residues long. The germline gives CDR1 MRHNA, CDR2 SNTAGT. The V end lost 2 bases, the J end lost 8 bases, and 6 bases lay between the germline ends. The DNA of the CDR3 is TGTGCCAGCAGTGACGCCAGCGGCTACACCTTC. Translated: CASSDASGYTF.

This clonotype was recorded a few times. V gene TRBV4-1 combines with J gene TRBJ2-1; TRBD2 aligns across 8 bases. Trimming removed 8 bases from V and 8 bases from J; junction bases left unmatched: 8. This CDR3 contains 13 residues. Germline CDR1 and CDR2: MGHRA and YSYEKL. CDR3 nucleotide sequence: TGCGCCAGCCAGCGGACTAGCCTCGATGAGCAGTTCTTC. Amino acids: CASQRTSLDEQFF.

This clonotype appeared a few times. The chain is built from TRBV30 and TRBJ1-2, with 9 positions matching TRBD1. Germline values: CDR1 GTSNPN, CDR2 SVGIG (reference sequence). The CDR3 consists of 12 residues. Losses at the gene ends were 4 bases for V and 8 bases for J; bases not matched to a gene: 5. CDR3 in DNA: TGTGCCTGGAAAACAGGGGGCACGGGCTACACCTTC. Translated: CAWKTGGTGYTF.

In its sample, this clonotype was seen many times. The chain combines TRBV28 with TRBJ1-5, with 8 bases aligning to TRBD1. CDR1 MDHEN and CDR2 SYDVKM come from the germline V gene. Trimming cost V 7 bases and J 5 bases; bases outside gene matches: 4. The CDR3 has 13 amino acids. Written as DNA, the CDR3 is TGTGCCAGCACCGCGACAGGGGATCAGCCCCAGCATTTT. This sequence encodes CASTATGDQPQHF.

The chain uses TRBV4-1 and TRBJ2-1; 16 bases are a match to TRBD2. Germline values: CDR1 MGHRA, CDR2 YSYEKL. V lost 4 bases and J lost 1; bases outside the gene matches: 10. The CDR3 has 20 amino acids. For the CDR3, the DNA is TGCGCCAGCAGCCGCCGGCCGGGACTAGCGGGAGGGCCGTCCTACAATGAGCAGTTCTTC. Its protein product is CASSRRPGLAGGPSYNEQFF.

The chain joins TRBV19 to TRBJ1-1, with 9 bases that match TRBD1. The CDR3 runs 14 residues. Germline V gene data show CDR1 as LNHDA and CDR2 as SQIVND (reference sequence). Trimming took 7 bases from V and 5 from J; bases not matched to a gene: 8. The CDR3: CASIQQGAGTEAFF. The CDR3 coding sequence is TGTGCCAGTATCCAACAGGGGGCCGGGACTGAAGCTTTCTTT.

The chain uses TRBV27 and TRBJ2-7; D may correspond to TRBD1 or TRBD2 (5 bases each). CDR1 is MNHEY and CDR2 is SMNVEV in the germline V gene (reference sequence). The CDR3 contains 16 residues. V was shortened by 2 bases and J by 2 bases, with 16 bases between the two germline ends. For the CDR3, the DNA is TGTGCCAGCAGTTTACACCTGGGGGACGGGACCTACGAGCAGTACTTC. Encoded protein: CASSLHLGDGTYEQYF.

This chain links TRBV6-6 with TRBJ1-1; 8 positions match TRBD1. Unmatched junction bases numbered 6, after V lost 4 bases and J lost 11 bases. This CDR3 region has 12 residues. Germline V gene lookup returns CDR1 MNHNY and CDR2 SVGAGI (reference sequence). The CDR3 DNA reads as TGTGCCAGCAGTTCAGGGGGCATCGAGGCTTTCTTT. Its translation: CASSSGGIEAFF.